These 27 T cell receptor beta chains were sequenced from one sample in a study of response to subunit inactivated influenza vaccine. TCRdb independently ran MiXCR on the RT-PCR reads; one entry per CDR3 protein. The sample shows about 300,000 distinct CDR3 sequences, 22% of them seen only once. The material sequenced was PBMCs from blood, taken 21 months after vaccination. Every receptor here comes from a man aged 50-75 years who received an inactivated influenza vaccine.

V usage is TRBV7-2 and J usage is TRBJ2-7; D is unclear. V was shortened by 2 bases and J by 0 bases, with 11 bases between the two germline ends. The V gene's germline CDR1 is SGHTA and CDR2 FQGNSA. CDR3 length: 15 residues. The chain's CDR3 is CASSLYSQSSYEQYF. The DNA of the CDR3 is TGTGCCAGCAGCTTATACAGTCAAAGCTCCTACGAGCAGTACTTC. Complete variable domain (other parts from reference TRBV7-2 and TRBJ2-7): GAGVSQSPSNKVTEKGKDVELRCDPISGHTALYWYRQSLGQGLEFLIYFQGNSAPDKSGLPSDRFSAERTGGSVSTLTIQRTQQEDSAVYLCASSLYSQSSYEQYFGPGTRLTVT.

Many counts were recorded for this clonotype. The rearrangement uses TRBV29-1 and TRBJ1-1, with D tentatively TRBD1 (6 bases). CDR1 is SQVTM, CDR2 ANQGSEA, per germline. With 4 bases removed from V and 5 bases from J, the gap between germline ends came to 11 bases. CDR3 length: 12 amino acids. CDR3 residues: CSVGGARTEAFF. CDR3 DNA sequence: TGCAGCGTTGGGGGGGCGCGAACTGAAGCTTTCTTT.

V gene TRBV3-1 combines with J gene TRBJ2-7, with TRBD2 matching 7 bases. V shed 4 bases and J 5 bases; nucleotides not matched to a gene: 5. CDR3 length: 13 amino acids. Germline V gives CDR1 LGHDT, CDR2 YNNKEL (reference sequence). CDR3 DNA: TGTGCCAGCAGCCCAAGCGGGGCCCACGAGCAGTACTTC. Translated, it gives CASSPSGAHEQYF.

This rearrangement joins TRBV5-4 to TRBJ2-3; TRBD1 is a possible D gene (6 bases). Germline loops: CDR1 SGHNT, CDR2 YYREEE (reference sequence). Trimming took off 4 bases at V and 7 bases at J, with 16 bases between the two ends. The CDR3 is 14 residues long. This CDR3 reads CASSLPSTGNTQYF. CDR3 nucleotides: TGTGCCAGCAGCCTCCCGTCGACAGGCAATACGCAGTATTTT.

There are many counts of this clonotype. The chain employs TRBV29-1 and TRBJ1-3; D is unclear. Trimming cost V 4 bases and J 0 bases, with 4 bases left between them. CDR1 is SQVTM, CDR2 ANQGSEA, per germline. This CDR3 has 12 amino acids. As DNA, the CDR3 is TGCAGCGTTGGTAGCTCTGGAAACACCATATATTTT. Protein product: CSVGSSGNTIYF.

V is TRBV5-1 and J is TRBJ2-7; the D is unclear. V lost 0 bases and J lost 6, with 10 bases in between. This CDR3 is built from 13 residues. The germline V gene encodes CDR1 SGHRS and CDR2 YFSETQ. The CDR3 loop reads CASSLDPWGEQYF. CDR3 DNA sequence: TGCGCCAGCAGCTTGGATCCCTGGGGCGAGCAGTACTTC.

This clonotype turned up a few times. The genes are TRBV7-2 and TRBJ2-7; 7 nucleotides line up with TRBD1. The germline gives CDR1 SGHTA, CDR2 FQGNSA. V lost 5 bases and J lost 6; bases outside the gene matches: 10. The CDR3 spans 14 residues. The CDR3 loop reads CASSPPDRLGEQYF. The CDR3 DNA reads TGTGCCAGCAGCCCCCCGGACAGGTTGGGCGAGCAGTACTTC.

V gene TRBV9 combines with J gene TRBJ1-5, with D maybe TRBD1 (6 bases). V was shortened by 4 bases and J by 0 bases, with 14 bases between the two germline ends. This CDR3 contains 16 residues. Germline lookup yields CDR1 SGDLS and CDR2 YYNGEE. The CDR3 sequence: CASSKEGGYSNQPQHF. DNA of the CDR3: TGTGCCAGCAGCAAAGAGGGGGGATATAGCAATCAGCCCCAGCATTTT.

In its sample, this clonotype was seen a few times. V usage is TRBV4-2 and J usage is TRBJ2-7; 8 bases are a match to TRBD1. Per the germline V gene, CDR1 is LGHNA and CDR2 is YNFKEQ. After removal of 0 bases from V and 3 bases from J, the junction contained 4 bases not matched to a gene. The CDR3 is made up of 15 amino acids. CDR3: CASSQETGGYYEQYF. In nucleotides, the CDR3 is TGTGCCAGCAGCCAAGAAACAGGGGGTTACTACGAGCAGTACTTC.

This clonotype was counted only a few times. The CDR3 coding sequence is TGTGCCAGCAGCTCCGGGACAGGGGCCCAGCAGTACTTC. Amino acids: CASSSGTGAQQYF. The chain couples TRBV12-3 or TRBV12-4 to TRBJ2-7, with 10 positions matching TRBD1. J was trimmed by 8 bases and V by 6 bases; bases with no gene match: 7. This CDR3 has 13 amino acids.

This clonotype was seen ten or more times. J is TRBJ1-4 and V is TRBV2; TRBD1 is a possible D gene (5 bases). CDR3 length: 13 amino acids. Germline V gene lookup returns CDR1 SNHLY and CDR2 FYNNEI. V lost 4 bases and J 5 bases, leaving 8 bases between the germline ends. The CDR3, as DNA: TGTGCCAGCAGTGTGACAGAGAATGAAAAACTGTTTTTT. It is translated as CASSVTENEKLFF.

The genes are TRBV3-1 and TRBJ2-5; D gene uncertain. Germline V gene sequence: CDR1 LGHDT, CDR2 YNNKEL (reference sequence). Deletions cut 6 bases from V and 0 bases from J, with 11 bases between. This CDR3 has 14 amino acids. In DNA, the CDR3 is TGTGCCAGCAGTAGGGCCTCGTACCAAGAGACCCAGTACTTC. It encodes CASSRASYQETQYF.

This clonotype was found many times. V gene TRBV6-1 combines with J gene TRBJ1-5, with 9 positions matching TRBD1. This CDR3 has 14 amino acids. Germline CDR1 is MNHNS and CDR2 is SASEGT. Germline trimming cut 6 bases from V and 7 bases from J; bases unmatched to any gene: 7. CDR3 amino acids: CASSPTGGRQPQHF. CDR3 coding DNA: TGTGCCAGCAGCCCTACAGGGGGCAGGCAGCCCCAGCATTTT.

The rearrangement joins TRBV12-3 or TRBV12-4 to TRBJ2-3, with 10 bases fitting TRBD2. The trim removed 6 bases at V and 6 bases at J, leaving 6 bases unmatched. The CDR3 is 14 residues long. In DNA, the CDR3 is TGTGCCAGCAGATCTAGCGGGAGTTGGGATACGCAGTATTTT. It codes for CASRSSGSWDTQYF.

This clonotype turned up a few times. The rearrangement uses TRBV5-5 and TRBJ1-1; possible D gene TRBD1, 5 bases. The CDR3 sequence is 14 residues long. The V end lost 4 bases, the J end lost 4 bases, and 14 bases lay between the germline ends. Germline V gives CDR1 SGHKS, CDR2 YYEKEE (reference sequence). CDR3 loop: CASSPMGGSTEAFF. CDR3 DNA sequence: TGTGCCAGCAGCCCTATGGGGGGGAGCACTGAAGCTTTCTTT.

The rearrangement uses TRBV7-9 and TRBJ1-1; 7 positions match TRBD1. Germline V gene lookup returns CDR1 SEHNR and CDR2 FQNEAQ (reference sequence). CDR3 length: 12 amino acids. With V trimmed by 4 bases and J by 7 bases, 3 bases remained unmatched. The chain's CDR3 is CASSSRTGEAFF. The CDR3 coding sequence is TGTGCCAGCAGCTCTCGGACAGGTGAAGCTTTCTTT.

This clonotype has just a few counts. The chain recombines TRBV23-1 with TRBJ1-1; 8 nucleotides align to TRBD1. TRBV23-1 is reported as an ORF; its role is uncertain. This CDR3 has 19 amino acids. Trimming removed 3 bases from V and 0 bases from J; junction bases left unmatched: 15. CDR3 in amino acids: CASSHFMLGQGRMNTEAFF. CDR3 DNA: TGCGCCAGCAGTCATTTCATGCTCGGACAGGGTAGGATGAACACTGAAGCTTTCTTT.

In its sample, this clonotype was seen a few times. The rearrangement joins TRBV7-9 to TRBJ2-2; 12 nucleotides align to TRBD2. From germline, CDR1 is SEHNR and CDR2 FQNEAQ (reference sequence). The CDR3 is 16 residues long. The trim removed 1 base at V and 4 bases at J, leaving 1 base unmatched. The CDR3 DNA is TGTGCCAGCAGCTTAGGACTAGCGGGGGCCACCGGGGAGCTGTTTTTT. Translation: CASSLGLAGATGELFF. The whole variable domain, remainder taken from reference TRBV7-9 and TRBJ2-2, is DTGVSQNPRHKITKRGQNVTFRCDPISEHNRLYWYRQTLGQGPEFLTYFQNEAQLEKSRLLSDRFSAERPKGSFSTLEIQRTEQGDSAMYLCASSLGLAGATGELFFGEGSRLTVL.

There are a few counts of this clonotype. The V call is TRBV7-2, the J call TRBJ1-1, with 11 bases lining up with TRBD1. The V and J ends lost 4 bases and 3 bases, in that order; junction bases with no gene match: 7. This CDR3 is 16 amino acids long. Germline-derived CDR1 and CDR2 are SGHTA and FQGNSA. Here the CDR3 reads CASSWTGGAFDTEAFF. The DNA for the CDR3 is TGTGCCAGCAGCTGGACAGGGGGCGCGTTCGACACTGAAGCTTTCTTT.

This clonotype was seen only a few times. The chain uses TRBV15 and TRBJ2-5; D gene unclear. V dropped 0 bases and J dropped 5 bases, with 10 bases sitting between them. The CDR3 spans 14 residues. Germline CDR1 and CDR2: LNHNV and YYDKDF (reference sequence). CDR3 residues: CATSRDKVGETQYF. The CDR3 DNA reads as TGTGCCACCAGCAGAGACAAGGTTGGGGAGACCCAGTACTTC.

The rearrangement links TRBV11-2 to TRBJ2-1; weak D call: TRBD1 (7 bases). This CDR3 spans 21 amino acids. CDR1 SGHAT and CDR2 FQNNGV come from the germline V gene. The V and J ends lost 5 bases and 2 bases respectively, with 31 bases between them. In DNA, the CDR3 is TGTGCCAGCAGCCCCGGGGACAGTATAATGTTTGGCGGGACACCCTACAATGAGCAGTTCTTC. Translating gives CASSPGDSIMFGGTPYNEQFF.

This chain links TRBV20-1 with TRBJ1-6; D uncertain. Looked up from germline, CDR1 is DFQATT and CDR2 is SNEGSKA (reference sequence). The ends were cut back, 2 bases at V and 7 bases at J, with 15 bases in the middle. The CDR3 covers 15 residues. CDR3 bases: TGCAGTGCTAGAAGTTCGGCACAGACCAATTCACCCCTCCACTTT. It is translated as CSARSSAQTNSPLHF.

The chain combines TRBV5-1 with TRBJ1-6; TRBD1 matches at 12 bases. V trimming: 3 bases; J trimming: 8 bases; junction bases outside the gene matches: 6. The CDR3 sequence is 16 residues long. Germline values: CDR1 SGHRS, CDR2 YFSETQ. The CDR3 sequence is CASSSGQGAFDSPLHF. As DNA, the CDR3 is TGCGCCAGCAGCTCGGGACAGGGGGCCTTTGATTCACCCCTCCACTTT.

The genes are TRBV4-3 and TRBJ1-2; TRBD1 is a possible D gene (5 bases). Deletions cut 1 base from V and 4 bases from J, with 13 bases between. The CDR3 extends over 15 amino acids. CDR1 is LGHNA and CDR2 is YSLEER in the germline V gene. In DNA, the CDR3 is TGCGCCAGCAGCCAAGCCTTGGGGCGCGGCTATGGCTACACCTTC. Its protein is CASSQALGRGYGYTF.

This clonotype was counted a few times. The DNA for the CDR3 is TGTGCCAGCAGTTTATTTTGGGACAGGGGACACGAGCAGTACTTC. As protein: CASSLFWDRGHEQYF. This rearrangement joins TRBV27 to TRBJ2-7; TRBD1 matches at 10 bases. CDR1 and CDR2 from the germline V gene are MNHEY and SMNVEV (reference sequence). After removal of 1 base from V and 5 bases from J, the junction contained 5 bases not matched to a gene. The CDR3 sequence is 15 residues long.

This clonotype has more than one count but fewer than ten. The chain uses TRBV4-1 and TRBJ1-1; TRBD1 agrees at 8 bases. Per the germline V gene, CDR1 is MGHRA and CDR2 is YSYEKL. The CDR3 has 16 amino acids. V lost 1 base, J lost 4 bases, and 8 bases stayed unmatched. Written as DNA, the CDR3 is TGCGCCAGCAGCCAAGGACAGGGGCCGATGGGCACTGAAGCTTTCTTT. It yields the protein CASSQGQGPMGTEAFF.

V is TRBV15 and J is TRBJ2-3, with 8 bases fitting TRBD1. The CDR3 is 17 amino acids. The trim removed 0 bases at V and 4 bases at J, leaving 9 bases unmatched. Looked up from germline, CDR1 is LNHNV and CDR2 is YYDKDF (reference sequence). CDR3 sequence reads: CATSRDNGYRGADTQYF. The CDR3 DNA reads TGTGCCACCAGCAGAGATAATGGTTACAGGGGGGCAGATACGCAGTATTTT.